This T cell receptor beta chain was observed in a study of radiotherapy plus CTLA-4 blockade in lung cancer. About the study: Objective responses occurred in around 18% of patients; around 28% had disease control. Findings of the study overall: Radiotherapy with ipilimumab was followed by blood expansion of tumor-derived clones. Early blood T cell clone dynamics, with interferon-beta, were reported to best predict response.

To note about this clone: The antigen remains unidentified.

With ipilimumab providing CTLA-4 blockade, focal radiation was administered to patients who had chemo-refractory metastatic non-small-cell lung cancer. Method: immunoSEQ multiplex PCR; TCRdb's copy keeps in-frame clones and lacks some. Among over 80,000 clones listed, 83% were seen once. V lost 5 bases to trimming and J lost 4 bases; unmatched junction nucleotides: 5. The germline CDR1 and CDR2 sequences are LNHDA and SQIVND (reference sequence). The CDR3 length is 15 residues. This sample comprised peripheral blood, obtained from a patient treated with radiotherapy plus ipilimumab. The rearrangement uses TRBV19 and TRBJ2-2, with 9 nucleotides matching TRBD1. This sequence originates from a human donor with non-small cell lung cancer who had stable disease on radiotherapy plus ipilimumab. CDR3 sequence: CASSRTGATTGELFF. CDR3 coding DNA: TGTGCCAGTAGTCGGACAGGGGCGACCACCGGGGAGCTGTTTTTT.